A selection of T cell receptor beta chains follows, all from one sample in a study of T cell responses to AZD1222 COVID-19 vaccine. TCRdb's copy holds only in-frame clones and misses some; the assay was immunoSEQ multiplex PCR. The table shows some 190,000 clones, with 80% to 90% occurring only once. Sequences were derived from peripheral blood, sampled on day 0 of AZD1222 vaccination. These receptors were taken from an adult in good health. Each CDR3 is given with its conserved first and last residue. The D gene is left open where the match is weak. Size is stated for part of the rows, as once, few or many counts, or as a class when the clone is expanded.

abundance: .; v_gene: TRBV19; d_gene: .; j_gene: TRBJ2-3; CDR3nt: TGTGCCAGTAGTAAATTCGGTACCAACACAGATACGCAGTATTTT; CDR3aa: CASSKFGTNTDTQYF
abundance: once; v_gene: TRBV13; d_gene: TRBD2; j_gene: TRBJ2-1; CDR3nt: TGTGCCAGCAGCCCTAGCGGGTTCCTTTCAAATGAGCAGTTCTTC; CDR3aa: CASSPSGFLSNEQFF
abundance: .; v_gene: TRBV30; d_gene: .; j_gene: TRBJ1-1; CDR3nt: TGTGCCTGGAGTAAGGGCAAGATGAACACTGAAGCTTTCTTT; CDR3aa: CAWSKGKMNTEAFF
abundance: once; v_gene: TRBV4-3; d_gene: .; j_gene: TRBJ2-7; CDR3nt: TGCGCCAGCAGCCAAGACAGGGGCCCGGACGAGCAGTACTTC; CDR3aa: CASSQDRGPDEQYF
abundance: .; v_gene: TRBV5-1; d_gene: TRBD1; j_gene: TRBJ1-6; CDR3nt: TGCGCCAGCAGCTTGGGGACAGGGTTGGATTCACCCCTCCACTTT; CDR3aa: CASSLGTGLDSPLHF
abundance: .; v_gene: TRBV28; d_gene: TRBD1; j_gene: TRBJ1-6; CDR3nt: TGTGCCAGCAGATGGGACAGCTCCTATAATTCACCCCTCCACTTT; CDR3aa: CASRWDSSYNSPLHF
abundance: .; v_gene: TRBV15; d_gene: .; j_gene: TRBJ1-4; CDR3nt: TGTGCCACCAGCAGAGATTACGCCGAGATATGGATGGGTGAAAAACTGTTTTTT; CDR3aa: CATSRDYAEIWMGEKLFF
abundance: .; v_gene: TRBV28; d_gene: .; j_gene: TRBJ2-2; CDR3nt: TGTGCCAGCAGGACGGCGGAGAACACCGGGGAGCTGTTTTTT; CDR3aa: CASRTAENTGELFF
abundance: .; v_gene: TRBV18; d_gene: TRBD1; j_gene: TRBJ2-1; CDR3nt: TGTGCCAGCTCACCAAATGCAGGGGGCCCCTACAATGAGCAGTTCTTC; CDR3aa: CASSPNAGGPYNEQFF
abundance: .; v_gene: TRBV27; d_gene: .; j_gene: TRBJ1-5; CDR3nt: TGTGCCAGCAGTCTAGAATATAGCAATCAGCCCCAGCATTTT; CDR3aa: CASSLEYSNQPQHF
abundance: .; v_gene: TRBV5-1; d_gene: TRBD1; j_gene: TRBJ1-2; CDR3nt: TGCGCCAGCACCCCAACAGGGGGCCTTCGTTATGGCTACACCTTC; CDR3aa: CASTPTGGLRYGYTF
abundance: .; v_gene: TRBV9; d_gene: .; j_gene: TRBJ2-5; CDR3nt: TGTGCCAGCAGTGACTATAAAGAGACCCAGTACTTC; CDR3aa: CASSDYKETQYF
abundance: .; v_gene: TRBV4-1; d_gene: .; j_gene: TRBJ2-4; CDR3nt: TGCGCCAGCAGCCAAGCGGGGGCCAAAAACATTCAGTACTTC; CDR3aa: CASSQAGAKNIQYF
abundance: .; v_gene: TRBV28; d_gene: TRBD1; j_gene: TRBJ2-1; CDR3nt: TGTGCCAGCAAGGACAGGGAATACAATGAGCAGTTCTTC; CDR3aa: CASKDREYNEQFF
abundance: .; v_gene: TRBV5-1; d_gene: TRBD2; j_gene: TRBJ2-7; CDR3nt: TGCGCCAGCAGCTGGGGGGGCTACGAGCAGTACTTC; CDR3aa: CASSWGGYEQYF
abundance: .; v_gene: TRBV19; d_gene: .; j_gene: TRBJ2-3; CDR3nt: TGTGCCAGTAACTGGGCGTACACAGATACGCAGTATTTT; CDR3aa: CASNWAYTDTQYF
abundance: once; v_gene: TRBV28; d_gene: .; j_gene: TRBJ2-3; CDR3nt: TGTGCCAGCTTTTACACCGGGACTCCACCAGATACGCAGTATTTT; CDR3aa: CASFYTGTPPDTQYF
abundance: .; v_gene: TRBV9; d_gene: TRBD2; j_gene: TRBJ2-1; CDR3nt: TGTGCCAGCAGCGTAATTGGGACTAGCGGCAATGAGCAGTTCTTC; CDR3aa: CASSVIGTSGNEQFF
abundance: .; v_gene: TRBV7-9; d_gene: .; j_gene: TRBJ2-7; CDR3nt: TGTGCCAGCAGCTTAGGCGGGGTCTCCTACGAGCAGTACTTC; CDR3aa: CASSLGGVSYEQYF
abundance: .; v_gene: TRBV12-5; d_gene: TRBD2; j_gene: TRBJ2-2; CDR3nt: TGTGCTAGTGGTTTGGCGGGACTAGCGGGGGGGAACACCGGGGAGCTGTTTTTT; CDR3aa: CASGLAGLAGGNTGELFF
abundance: .; v_gene: TRBV28; d_gene: .; j_gene: TRBJ2-7; CDR3nt: TGTGCCAGCAGTTTTAGTTTAGGCTCCTACGAGCAGTACTTC; CDR3aa: CASSFSLGSYEQYF
abundance: .; v_gene: TRBV30; d_gene: .; j_gene: TRBJ1-2; CDR3nt: TGTGCCTGGAGTAGAGACAGACCCTATGGCTACACCTTC; CDR3aa: CAWSRDRPYGYTF
abundance: .; v_gene: TRBV6-6; d_gene: .; j_gene: TRBJ2-1; CDR3nt: TGTGCCAGCGGACTTCCAGCAGCCGACAATGAGCAGTTCTTC; CDR3aa: CASGLPAADNEQFF
abundance: few; v_gene: TRBV7-9; d_gene: .; j_gene: TRBJ1-2; CDR3nt: TGTGCCAGCAGCTTTCTCCGCTCTGGCTACACCTTC; CDR3aa: CASSFLRSGYTF
abundance: .; v_gene: TRBV7-9; d_gene: TRBD1; j_gene: TRBJ1-2; CDR3nt: TGTGCCAGCATAGGGGGCAGATTCCTCTATGGCTACACCTTC; CDR3aa: CASIGGRFLYGYTF
abundance: .; v_gene: TRBV7-9; d_gene: TRBD1; j_gene: TRBJ1-5; CDR3nt: TGTGCCAGCAGCTCGGGACAGGGGAATCAGCCCCAGCATTTT; CDR3aa: CASSSGQGNQPQHF
abundance: once; v_gene: TRBV6-6; d_gene: .; j_gene: TRBJ2-6; CDR3nt: TGTGCCAGCAGTATTACACCTGGGGCCAACGTCCTGACTTTC; CDR3aa: CASSITPGANVLTF
abundance: .; v_gene: TRBV9; d_gene: .; j_gene: TRBJ2-3; CDR3nt: TGTGCCAGCAGCGTAGAGGGGTGGGGACTCAACACAGATACGCAGTATTTT; CDR3aa: CASSVEGWGLNTDTQYF
abundance: .; v_gene: TRBV28; d_gene: TRBD1; j_gene: TRBJ1-2; CDR3nt: TGTGCCAGCAGTTCTTCAGGGGGCGGGGGCTACACCTTC; CDR3aa: CASSSSGGGGYTF
abundance: .; v_gene: TRBV9; d_gene: .; j_gene: TRBJ1-1; CDR3nt: TGTGCCAGCAGCAACCCTGGGAGGAACACTGAAGCTTTCTTT; CDR3aa: CASSNPGRNTEAFF
abundance: .; v_gene: TRBV7-9; d_gene: .; j_gene: TRBJ1-4; CDR3nt: TGTGCCAGCAGCTTAGCGGGGGCAGCAGAAAAACTGTTTTTT; CDR3aa: CASSLAGAAEKLFF
abundance: .; v_gene: TRBV29-1; d_gene: .; j_gene: TRBJ1-2; CDR3nt: TGCAGCGTTGGTGCAGGGGATCCTGGCTACACCTTC; CDR3aa: CSVGAGDPGYTF
abundance: once; v_gene: TRBV7-3; d_gene: .; j_gene: TRBJ1-1; CDR3nt: TGTGCCAGCAGCTCGTCATCCGAAACAGGGAGTGAAGCTTTCTTT; CDR3aa: CASSSSSETGSEAFF
abundance: .; v_gene: TRBV12-3/TRBV12-4; d_gene: TRBD1; j_gene: TRBJ1-5; CDR3nt: TGTGCCAGTGGGACAGGGGATTCTCAGCCCCAGCATTTT; CDR3aa: CASGTGDSQPQHF
abundance: .; v_gene: TRBV6-5; d_gene: .; j_gene: TRBJ1-1; CDR3nt: TGTGCCAGCAGTTATATGAAGGGAAAGGAAGCTTTCTTT; CDR3aa: CASSYMKGKEAFF
abundance: .; v_gene: TRBV7-2; d_gene: TRBD1; j_gene: TRBJ1-5; CDR3nt: TGTGCCAGCAGCTTAACACTCACAGGGGGGGGCTACAATCAGCCCCAGCATTTT; CDR3aa: CASSLTLTGGGYNQPQHF
abundance: .; v_gene: TRBV2; d_gene: TRBD1; j_gene: TRBJ1-1; CDR3nt: TGTGCCAGCAGTCTGGGGACAGGGCGTTTGGAAGCTTTCTTT; CDR3aa: CASSLGTGRLEAFF
abundance: .; v_gene: TRBV30; d_gene: .; j_gene: TRBJ2-7; CDR3nt: TGTGCCTGGTTTCCTGACGTGACTCACACCTACGAGCAGTACTTC; CDR3aa: CAWFPDVTHTYEQYF
abundance: .; v_gene: TRBV2; d_gene: TRBD1; j_gene: TRBJ1-5; CDR3nt: TGTGCCAGCAGGGCGACAGGGGACCCCAATCAGCCCCAGCATTTT; CDR3aa: CASRATGDPNQPQHF
abundance: .; v_gene: TRBV6-5; d_gene: .; j_gene: TRBJ2-2; CDR3nt: TGTGCCAGCAGGGGACGTGACATAAACACCGGGGAGCTGTTTTTT; CDR3aa: CASRGRDINTGELFF
abundance: .; v_gene: TRBV6-5; d_gene: .; j_gene: TRBJ1-1; CDR3nt: TGTGCCAGCAGTAAGGGGGTTAGCACTGAAGCTTTCTTT; CDR3aa: CASSKGVSTEAFF
abundance: .; v_gene: TRBV6-6; d_gene: .; j_gene: TRBJ2-6; CDR3nt: TGTGCCAGCAGTTACGCCTATAGCTCTGGGGCCAACGTCCTGACTTTC; CDR3aa: CASSYAYSSGANVLTF
abundance: .; v_gene: TRBV18; d_gene: TRBD1; j_gene: TRBJ1-2; CDR3nt: TGTGCCAGCTCCCCCAGGGACAGGGGGTATGGCTACACCTTC; CDR3aa: CASSPRDRGYGYTF
abundance: .; v_gene: TRBV5-6; d_gene: .; j_gene: TRBJ1-1; CDR3nt: TGTGCCAGCACCTACTATAACACTGAAGCTTTCTTT; CDR3aa: CASTYYNTEAFF
abundance: few; v_gene: TRBV4-3; d_gene: .; j_gene: TRBJ2-7; CDR3nt: TGCGCCAGCAGCCAAGCCCGGAGACTAGATCTCTACGAGCAGTACTTC; CDR3aa: CASSQARRLDLYEQYF
abundance: .; v_gene: TRBV19; d_gene: .; j_gene: TRBJ2-1; CDR3nt: TGTGCCAGTAGTATCGCGGGACGGGATGAGCAGTTCTTC; CDR3aa: CASSIAGRDEQFF
abundance: .; v_gene: TRBV29-1; d_gene: TRBD2; j_gene: TRBJ2-5; CDR3nt: TGCAGCGTTGAAAGTCCAGCGGGGTCACCTTACCAAGAGACCCAGTACTTC; CDR3aa: CSVESPAGSPYQETQYF
abundance: .; v_gene: TRBV7-2; d_gene: TRBD2; j_gene: TRBJ2-7; CDR3nt: TGTGCCAGCAGCCCGGGGGAGGGATACGGGGAGCAGTACTTC; CDR3aa: CASSPGEGYGEQYF
abundance: .; v_gene: TRBV11-1; d_gene: .; j_gene: TRBJ1-1; CDR3nt: TGTGCCAGCAGCTCCGACTCGCGGGGAAAAAACACTGAAGCTTTCTTT; CDR3aa: CASSSDSRGKNTEAFF
abundance: .; v_gene: TRBV7-9; d_gene: .; j_gene: TRBJ2-3; CDR3nt: TGTGCCAGCAGCCTGGCAGAGTTGGGTACGCAGTATTTT; CDR3aa: CASSLAELGTQYF
abundance: .; v_gene: TRBV19; d_gene: .; j_gene: TRBJ1-3; CDR3nt: TGTGCCAGTAGTATTCGGGGACCGGGCCTCGGAAACACCATATATTTT; CDR3aa: CASSIRGPGLGNTIYF
abundance: .; v_gene: TRBV7-6; d_gene: .; j_gene: TRBJ2-3; CDR3nt: TGTGCCAGCAGCGCAAGGGCCGCAGATACGCAGTATTTT; CDR3aa: CASSARAADTQYF